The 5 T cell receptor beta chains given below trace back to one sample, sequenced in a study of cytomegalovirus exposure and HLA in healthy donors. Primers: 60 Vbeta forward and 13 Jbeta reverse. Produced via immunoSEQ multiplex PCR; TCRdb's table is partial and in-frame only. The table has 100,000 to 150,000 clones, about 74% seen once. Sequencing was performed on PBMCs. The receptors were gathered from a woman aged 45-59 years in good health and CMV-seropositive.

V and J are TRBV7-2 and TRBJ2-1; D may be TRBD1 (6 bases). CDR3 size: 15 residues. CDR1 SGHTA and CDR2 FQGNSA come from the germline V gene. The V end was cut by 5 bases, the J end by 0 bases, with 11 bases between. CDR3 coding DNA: TGTGCCAGCAGCGGATGGACAGTCTCCTACAATGAGCAGTTCTTC. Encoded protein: CASSGWTVSYNEQFF.

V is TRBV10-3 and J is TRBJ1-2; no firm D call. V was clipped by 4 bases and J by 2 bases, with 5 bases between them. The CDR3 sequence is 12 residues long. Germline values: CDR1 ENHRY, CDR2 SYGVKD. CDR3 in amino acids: CAISVRNYGYTF. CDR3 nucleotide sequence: TGTGCCATCAGTGTCAGGAACTATGGCTACACCTTC.

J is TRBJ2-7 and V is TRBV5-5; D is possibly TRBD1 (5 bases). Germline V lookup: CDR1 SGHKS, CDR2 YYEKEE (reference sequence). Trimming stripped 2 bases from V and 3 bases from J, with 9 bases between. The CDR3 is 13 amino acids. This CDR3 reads CASSLRQYYEQYF. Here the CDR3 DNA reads TGTGCCAGCAGCTTACGACAGTACTACGAGCAGTACTTC.

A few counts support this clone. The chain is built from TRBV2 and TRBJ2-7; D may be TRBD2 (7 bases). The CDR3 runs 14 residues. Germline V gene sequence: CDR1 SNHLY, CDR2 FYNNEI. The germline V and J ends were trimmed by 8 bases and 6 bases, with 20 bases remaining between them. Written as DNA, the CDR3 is TGTGCCAGCGGTAGGGAGGGGGTTCGGGGCGAGCAGTACTTC. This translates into CASGREGVRGEQYF.

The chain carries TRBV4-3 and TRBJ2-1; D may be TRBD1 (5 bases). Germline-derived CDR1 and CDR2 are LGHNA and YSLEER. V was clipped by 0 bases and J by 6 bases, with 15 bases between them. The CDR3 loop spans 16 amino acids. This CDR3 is CASSQDKWGWGNEQFF. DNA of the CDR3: TGCGCCAGCAGCCAAGATAAATGGGGCTGGGGCAATGAGCAGTTCTTC.